The following is a TCR beta chain sequence with its context. As yet, its antigen is unknown. Deletions cut 3 bases from V and 4 bases from J, with 26 bases between. Germline loops: CDR1 ENHRY, CDR2 SYGVKD. This CDR3 region has 19 residues. This record belongs to a study of regulatory T cells in long-lasting Graves disease. Points from the study as a whole: Persistent disease exhibited a predilection for TRBV28, TRBJ1-2 and TRBJ2-5.

TCR beta libraries were built with iRepertoire HTBI primers and Arm-PCR of CDR3 regions. TCRdb itself ran the multiplex PCR reads through MiXCR, one entry per CDR3 protein. The sample comprises around 250,000 distinct CDR3 sequences, 15% to 20% of which are singletons, and less than 15% rests with the top ten. Time point given: newly diagnosed GD, antithyroid drugs for less than 3 months. There was RNA extracted from PBMCs, and the TCR library was made from it. These data are also associated with another study on T cells in Graves' hyperthyroidism and ophthalmopathy.

This rearrangement joins TRBV10-3 to TRBJ2-3, with unresolved D. The sequence derives from a woman aged 25-40 years with Graves disease. Sequencing was performed on peripheral blood mononuclear cells (PBMCs), taken at new diagnosis, from a patient treated with antithyroid drugs. In DNA, the CDR3 is TGTGCCATCAGTGAAGGAATGAGTGGGTCCCGCCTGTCGTCAGATACGCAGTATTTT. It yields the protein CAISEGMSGSRLSSDTQYF.